These 14 T cell receptor beta chains were sequenced from one sample in a study of blood T cell repertoires in COVID-19 (dated by TCRdb to about 2020). Libraries came from the immunoSEQ multiplex PCR assay. TCRdb's version of the immuneACCESS table is confined to in-frame rearrangements and falls short of the full clone set. An unresolved V gene accounts for under half of the shortfall where checked; the remainder is of unknown origin. Present in this sample are 230,000 or so clones, more than 65% of which were seen just once. The ten largest clones capture approximately 3.6% of the sample. Sequencing used PBMCs or T cells enriched from blood (not recorded which). The origin of the receptors is a man aged 45 to 65 who had recovered from COVID-19.

The table lists this clone with a count of one. V is TRBV5-4 and J is TRBJ2-6; no reliable D call. V dropped 2 bases and J dropped 0 bases, with 9 bases sitting between them. This CDR3 has 16 residues. The germline gives CDR1 SGHNT, CDR2 YYREEE (reference sequence). CDR3 sequence: CASSFGMRSGANVLTF. DNA for the CDR3: TGTGCCAGCAGCTTTGGTATGCGCTCTGGGGCCAACGTCCTGACTTTC.

The V call is TRBV2, the J call TRBJ1-1, with unresolved D. Trimming took off 8 bases at V and 1 base at J, with 11 bases between the two ends. The CDR3 contains 13 residues. CDR1 and CDR2 from the germline V gene are SNHLY and FYNNEI. Here the CDR3 DNA reads TGTGCCAGCCACCCTAACAGGAACACTGAAGCTTTCTTT. It yields the protein CASHPNRNTEAFF.

The rearrangement uses TRBV30 and TRBJ1-6; TRBD1 is a possible D gene (5 bases). The length of the CDR3 is 12 residues. Germline CDR1 GTSNPN, CDR2 SVGIG (reference sequence). Trimming stripped 3 bases from V and 5 bases from J, with 5 bases between. The CDR3 region is CAWRTDNSPLHF. The CDR3 nucleotides are TGTGCCTGGAGGACAGATAATTCACCCCTCCACTTT.

The genes are TRBV9 and TRBJ2-3; D gene unclear. V was trimmed by 0 bases and J by 10 bases, leaving 15 bases between them. CDR1 SGDLS and CDR2 YYNGEE come from the germline V gene. This CDR3 comprises 14 residues. The CDR3 loop is CASSVESGYTAQYF. Written as DNA, the CDR3 is TGTGCCAGCAGCGTAGAATCAGGTTACACGGCGCAGTATTTT.

A few counts support this clone. This chain uses TRBV5-4 with TRBJ1-6; no definite D call. This CDR3 has 16 amino acids. V lost 0 bases, J lost 8 bases, and 15 bases lay in between. CDR1 and CDR2 (germline): SGHNT, YYREEE (reference sequence). CDR3 in amino acids: CASSLGANPRDSPLHF. The CDR3 region has the DNA TGTGCCAGCAGCTTGGGAGCTAATCCCCGAGATTCACCCCTCCACTTT.

The CDR3 loop is CASSAGGTALYGYTF. As DNA, the CDR3 is TGTGCCAGCAGCGCAGGCGGGACAGCTCTTTATGGCTACACCTTC. The chain employs TRBV9 and TRBJ1-2; 7 positions match TRBD1. CDR1 is SGDLS, CDR2 YYNGEE, per germline. V was pared by 3 bases and J by 5 bases, with 10 bases of the junction left unmatched. The CDR3 runs to 15 residues.

This chain uses TRBV2 with TRBJ2-7, with 7 nucleotides matching TRBD1. Germline V gene sequence: CDR1 SNHLY, CDR2 FYNNEI. This CDR3 has 15 residues. The trim removed 3 bases at V and 1 base at J, leaving 6 bases unmatched. CDR3 DNA sequence: TGTGCCAGCAGTGAGATGCCAGGGGGTTCCTACGAGCAGTACTTC. Its protein product is CASSEMPGGSYEQYF.

J is TRBJ1-6 and V is TRBV19; TRBD1 might be the D (6 bases). Germline CDR1 reads LNHDA; CDR2 reads SQIVND (reference sequence). The V end was cut by 2 bases, the J end by 16 bases, with 12 bases between. CDR3 length: 12 amino acids. CDR3: CASSIPGQELHF. The CDR3, as DNA: TGTGCCAGTAGTATACCGGGACAAGAGCTCCACTTT.

In this sample, this clone turned up a few times. V and J are TRBV5-1 and TRBJ2-5; 8 nucleotides line up with TRBD1. J lost 5 bases, V lost 3 bases, and 3 bases had no gene match. CDR1 is SGHRS, CDR2 YFSETQ, per germline. This CDR3 is built from 13 residues. CDR3 sequence (DNA): TGCGCCAGCAGCTCGGACAGGGTGGAGACCCAGTACTTC. It encodes CASSSDRVETQYF.

In DNA form, the CDR3 reads TGTGCCAGCAGCCACTCTAGCGCAGGAGTCTACGAGCAGTACTTC. This sequence encodes CASSHSSAGVYEQYF. The genes are TRBV4-2 and TRBJ2-7; D may be TRBD2 (6 bases). Per the germline V gene, CDR1 is LGHNA and CDR2 is YNFKEQ. The CDR3 has 15 amino acids. V was cut by 3 bases and J by 3 bases, with 15 bases left in between.

The V call is TRBV5-1, the J call TRBJ2-7, with 9 bases matching TRBD1. CDR1 SGHRS and CDR2 YFSETQ come from the germline V gene. The CDR3 is 14 amino acids. With V trimmed by 4 bases and J by 0 bases, 2 bases remained unmatched. CDR3 nucleotide sequence: TGCGCCAGCAGCCGGGACAGGGACTCCTACGAGCAGTACTTC. The encoded protein is CASSRDRDSYEQYF.

The chain has TRBV27 and TRBJ1-6; 7 bases line up with TRBD1. V lost 2 bases, J lost 5 bases, and 6 bases stayed unmatched. Germline assignment: CDR1 MNHEY and CDR2 SMNVEV (reference sequence). The CDR3 is 16 amino acids. The CDR3 reads CASSLDRDSDNSPLHF. Here the CDR3 DNA reads TGTGCCAGCAGTTTAGACCGGGACAGTGATAATTCACCCCTCCACTTT.

The chain carries TRBV28 and TRBJ2-4, with no clear D. Germline V lookup: CDR1 MDHEN, CDR2 SYDVKM. The CDR3 runs 16 residues. V lost 6 bases, J lost 0 bases, and 15 bases lay in between. DNA for the CDR3: TGTGCCAGCAGCCCTGGTGGCAGGTTAGCCAAAAACATTCAGTACTTC. Protein product: CASSPGGRLAKNIQYF.

The chain combines TRBV6-5 with TRBJ1-2; tentatively, D is TRBD1 (6 bases). This CDR3 is built from 13 residues. V lost 7 bases to trimming and J lost 3 bases, with 12 bases between them. CDR1 is MNHEY, CDR2 SVGAGI, per germline. CDR3 bases: TGTGCCAGCATGAGGGGGAGTTACTATGGCTACACCTTC. It specifies CASMRGSYYGYTF.